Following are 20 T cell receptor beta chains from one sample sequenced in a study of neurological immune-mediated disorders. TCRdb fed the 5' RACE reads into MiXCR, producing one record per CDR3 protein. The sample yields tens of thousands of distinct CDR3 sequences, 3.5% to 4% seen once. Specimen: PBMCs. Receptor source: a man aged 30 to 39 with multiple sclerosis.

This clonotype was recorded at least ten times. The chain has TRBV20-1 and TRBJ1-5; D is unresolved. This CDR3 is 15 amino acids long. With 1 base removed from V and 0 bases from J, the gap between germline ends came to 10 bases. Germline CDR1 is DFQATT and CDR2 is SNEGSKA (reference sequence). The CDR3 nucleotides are TGCAGTGCTAGAGTAGGCCCGGGTAGCAATCAGCCCCAGCATTTT. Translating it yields CSARVGPGSNQPQHF.

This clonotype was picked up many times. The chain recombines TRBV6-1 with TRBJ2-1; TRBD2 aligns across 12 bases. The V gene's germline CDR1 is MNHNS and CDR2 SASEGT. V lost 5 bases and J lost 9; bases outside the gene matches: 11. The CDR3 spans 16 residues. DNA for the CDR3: TGTGCCAGCAGTCTGGGGACTAGCGGGCCCGGAGGTGAGCAGTTCTTC. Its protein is CASSLGTSGPGGEQFF.

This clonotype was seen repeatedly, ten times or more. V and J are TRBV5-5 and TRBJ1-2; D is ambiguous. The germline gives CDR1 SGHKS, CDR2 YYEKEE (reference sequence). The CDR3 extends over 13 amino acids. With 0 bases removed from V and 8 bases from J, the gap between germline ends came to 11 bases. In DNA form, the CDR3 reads TGTGCCAGCAGCTTGGTCCCAGATCGAGGCTACACCTTC. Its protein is CASSLVPDRGYTF.

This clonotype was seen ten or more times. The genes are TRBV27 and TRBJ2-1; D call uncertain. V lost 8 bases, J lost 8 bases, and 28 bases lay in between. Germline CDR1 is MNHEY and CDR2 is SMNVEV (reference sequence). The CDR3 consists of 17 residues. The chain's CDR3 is CASQKDLDRSLIDEQFF. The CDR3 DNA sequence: TGTGCCAGCCAGAAGGATCTGGACCGAAGTTTAATCGATGAGCAGTTCTTC.

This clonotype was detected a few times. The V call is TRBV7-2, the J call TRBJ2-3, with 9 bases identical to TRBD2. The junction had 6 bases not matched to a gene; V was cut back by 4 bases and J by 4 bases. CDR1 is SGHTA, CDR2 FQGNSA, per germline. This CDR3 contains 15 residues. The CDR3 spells CASSSSSGAADTQYF. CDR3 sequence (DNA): TGTGCCAGCAGCTCCTCTAGCGGGGCAGCAGATACGCAGTATTTT. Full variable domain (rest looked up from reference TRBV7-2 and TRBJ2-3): GAGVSQSPSNKVTEKGKDVELRCDPISGHTALYWYRQSLGQGLEFLIYFQGNSAPDKSGLPSDRFSAERTGGSVSTLTIQRTQQEDSAVYLCASSSSSGAADTQYFGPGTRLTVL.

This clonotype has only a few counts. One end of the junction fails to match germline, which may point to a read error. In DNA, the CDR3 is TGCAGTGCTAGAAGGGGGGGGTTTCAGCCCCAGAATTTT. Protein product: CSARRGGFQPQNF. The V gene is TRBV20-1, the J gene TRBJ1-5; D may be TRBD1 (6 bases). The CDR3 extends over 13 amino acids. In germline, CDR1 is DFQATT, CDR2 SNEGSKA (reference sequence).

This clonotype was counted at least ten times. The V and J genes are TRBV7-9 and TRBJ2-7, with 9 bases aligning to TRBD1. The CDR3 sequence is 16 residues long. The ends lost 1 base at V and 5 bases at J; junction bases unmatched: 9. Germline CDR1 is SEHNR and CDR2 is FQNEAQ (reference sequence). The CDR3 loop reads CASSLDLGTGNHEQYF. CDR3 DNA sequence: TGTGCCAGCAGCTTAGACCTGGGGACAGGGAACCACGAGCAGTACTTC.

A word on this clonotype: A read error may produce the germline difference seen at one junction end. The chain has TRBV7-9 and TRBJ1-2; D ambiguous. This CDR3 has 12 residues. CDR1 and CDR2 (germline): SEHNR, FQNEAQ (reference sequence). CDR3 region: CASSLDGYGHTF. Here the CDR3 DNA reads TGTGCCAGCAGCTTAGACGGTTATGGCCACACCTTC. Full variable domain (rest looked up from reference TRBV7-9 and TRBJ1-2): DTGVSQNPRHKITKRGQNVTFRCDPISEHNRLYWYRQTLGQGPEFLTYFQNEAQLEKSRLLSDRFSAERPKGSFSTLEIQRTEQGDSAMYLCASSLDGYGHTFGSGTRLTVV.

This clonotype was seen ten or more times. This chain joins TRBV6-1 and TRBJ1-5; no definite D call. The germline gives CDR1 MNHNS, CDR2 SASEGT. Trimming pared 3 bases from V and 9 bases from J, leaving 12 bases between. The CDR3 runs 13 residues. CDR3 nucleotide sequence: TGTGCCAGCAGTGATTCGGCAGGAGGGCCCCAGCATTTT. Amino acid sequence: CASSDSAGGPQHF.

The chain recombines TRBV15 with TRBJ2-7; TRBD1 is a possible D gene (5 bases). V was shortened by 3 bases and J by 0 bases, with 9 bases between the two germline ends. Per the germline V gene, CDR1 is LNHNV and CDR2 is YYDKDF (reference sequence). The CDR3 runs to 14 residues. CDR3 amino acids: CATSSHRSSYEQYF. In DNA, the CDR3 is TGTGCCACCAGCAGCCACAGGAGCTCCTACGAGCAGTACTTC.

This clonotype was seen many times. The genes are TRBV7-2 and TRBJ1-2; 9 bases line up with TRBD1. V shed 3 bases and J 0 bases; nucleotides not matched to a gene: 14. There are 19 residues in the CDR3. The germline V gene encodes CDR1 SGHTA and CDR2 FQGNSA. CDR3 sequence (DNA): TGTGCCAGCAGCTTCCCCAGAGACCGGGACAGGGATGCTAACTATGGCTACACCTTC. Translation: CASSFPRDRDRDANYGYTF.

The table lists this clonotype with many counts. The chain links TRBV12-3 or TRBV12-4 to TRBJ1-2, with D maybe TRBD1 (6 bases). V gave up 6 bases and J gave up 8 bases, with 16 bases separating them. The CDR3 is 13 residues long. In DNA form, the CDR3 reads TGTGCCAGCAGCCCCCGGGGGCATAACGGCTACACCTTC. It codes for CASSPRGHNGYTF.

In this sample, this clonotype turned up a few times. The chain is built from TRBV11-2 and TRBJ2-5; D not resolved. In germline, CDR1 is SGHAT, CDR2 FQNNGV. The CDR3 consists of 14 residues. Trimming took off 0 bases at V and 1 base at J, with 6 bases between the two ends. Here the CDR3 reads CASSLEWIQETQYF. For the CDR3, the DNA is TGTGCCAGCAGCTTAGAGTGGATCCAAGAGACCCAGTACTTC.

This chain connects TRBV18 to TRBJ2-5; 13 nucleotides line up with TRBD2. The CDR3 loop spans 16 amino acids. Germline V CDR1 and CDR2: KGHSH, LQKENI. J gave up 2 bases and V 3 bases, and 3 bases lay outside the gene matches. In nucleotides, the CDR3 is TGTGCCAGCTCACCCCGGACTAGCGGGGGTCAAGAGACCCAGTACTTC. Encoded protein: CASSPRTSGGQETQYF.

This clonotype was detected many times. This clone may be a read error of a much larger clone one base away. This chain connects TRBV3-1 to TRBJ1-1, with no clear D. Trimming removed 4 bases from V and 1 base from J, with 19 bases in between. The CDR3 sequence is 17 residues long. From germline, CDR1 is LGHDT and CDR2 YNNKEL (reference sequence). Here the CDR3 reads CASSRTRWGKPNTEAFF. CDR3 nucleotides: TGTGCCAGCAGCCGGACCCGGTGGGGAAAGCCGAACACTGAAGCTTTCTTT.

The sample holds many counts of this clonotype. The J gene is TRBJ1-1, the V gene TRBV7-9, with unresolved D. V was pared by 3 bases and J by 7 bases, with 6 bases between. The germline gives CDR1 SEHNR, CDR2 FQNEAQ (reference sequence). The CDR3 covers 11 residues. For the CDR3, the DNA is TGTGCCAGCAGCTTCGGGGTTGAAGCTTTCTTT. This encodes CASSFGVEAFF. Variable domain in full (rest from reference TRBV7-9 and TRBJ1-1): DTGVSQNPRHKITKRGQNVTFRCDPISEHNRLYWYRQTLGQGPEFLTYFQNEAQLEKSRLLSDRFSAERPKGSFSTLEIQRTEQGDSAMYLCASSFGVEAFFGQGTRLTVV.

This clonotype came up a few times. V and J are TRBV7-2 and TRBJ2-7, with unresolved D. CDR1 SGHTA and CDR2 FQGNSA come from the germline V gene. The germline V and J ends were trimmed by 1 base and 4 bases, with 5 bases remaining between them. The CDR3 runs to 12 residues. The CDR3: CASSLERYEQYF. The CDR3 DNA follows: TGTGCCAGCAGCTTAGAACGGTACGAGCAGTACTTC.

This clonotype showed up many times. CDR3 in amino acids: CASSYSTGANQPQHF. As DNA, the CDR3 is TGTGCCAGCAGCTATAGCACAGGAGCAAATCAGCCCCAGCATTTT. The chain is built from TRBV7-2 and TRBJ1-5, with D possibly being TRBD1 (5 bases). The CDR3 runs 15 residues. V lost 4 bases, J lost 4 bases, and 14 bases lay in between. Germline V gene lookup returns CDR1 SGHTA and CDR2 FQGNSA. The full variable domain, completed using reference TRBV7-2 and TRBJ1-5, is GAGVSQSPSNKVTEKGKDVELRCDPISGHTALYWYRQSLGQGLEFLIYFQGNSAPDKSGLPSDRFSAERTGGSVSTLTIQRTQQEDSAVYLCASSYSTGANQPQHFGDGTRLSIL.

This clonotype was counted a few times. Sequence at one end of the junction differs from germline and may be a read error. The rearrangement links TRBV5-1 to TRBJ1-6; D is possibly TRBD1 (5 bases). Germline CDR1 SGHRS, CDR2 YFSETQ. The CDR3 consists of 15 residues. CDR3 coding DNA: TGCGCCAGCAGCTTCGGGGACCGAGATAATTCACCCCTACACTTT. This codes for CASSFGDRDNSPLHF.

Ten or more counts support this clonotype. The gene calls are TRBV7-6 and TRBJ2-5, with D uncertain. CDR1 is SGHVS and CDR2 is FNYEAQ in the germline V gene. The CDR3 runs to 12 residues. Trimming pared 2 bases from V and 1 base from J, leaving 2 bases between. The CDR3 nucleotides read TGTGCCAGCAGCTTACCCCAAGAGACCCAGTACTTC. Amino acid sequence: CASSLPQETQYF.